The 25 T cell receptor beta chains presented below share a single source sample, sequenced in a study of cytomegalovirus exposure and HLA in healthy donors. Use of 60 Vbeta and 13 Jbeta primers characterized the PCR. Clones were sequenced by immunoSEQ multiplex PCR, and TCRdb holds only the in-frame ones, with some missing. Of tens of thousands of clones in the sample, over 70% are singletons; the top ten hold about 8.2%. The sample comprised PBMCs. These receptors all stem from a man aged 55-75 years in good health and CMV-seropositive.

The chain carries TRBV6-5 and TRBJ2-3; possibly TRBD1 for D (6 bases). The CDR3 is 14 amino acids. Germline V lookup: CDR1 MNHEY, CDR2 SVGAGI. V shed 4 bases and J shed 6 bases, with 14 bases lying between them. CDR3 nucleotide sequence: TGTGCCAGCAGTTGGAAGACCCAGGGGGATACGCAGTATTTT. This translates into CASSWKTQGDTQYF.

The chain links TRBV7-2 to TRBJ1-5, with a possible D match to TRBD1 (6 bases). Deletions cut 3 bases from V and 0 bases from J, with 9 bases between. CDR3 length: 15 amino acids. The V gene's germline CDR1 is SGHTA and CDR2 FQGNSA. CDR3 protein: CASSFGTNSNQPQHF. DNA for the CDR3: TGTGCCAGCAGCTTTGGGACAAATAGCAATCAGCCCCAGCATTTT.

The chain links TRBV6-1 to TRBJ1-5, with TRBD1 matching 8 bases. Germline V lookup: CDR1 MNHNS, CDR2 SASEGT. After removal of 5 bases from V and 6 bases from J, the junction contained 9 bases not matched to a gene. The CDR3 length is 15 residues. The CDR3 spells CASSPQGGVRQPQHF. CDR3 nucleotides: TGTGCCAGCAGTCCACAGGGGGGGGTACGTCAGCCCCAGCATTTT.

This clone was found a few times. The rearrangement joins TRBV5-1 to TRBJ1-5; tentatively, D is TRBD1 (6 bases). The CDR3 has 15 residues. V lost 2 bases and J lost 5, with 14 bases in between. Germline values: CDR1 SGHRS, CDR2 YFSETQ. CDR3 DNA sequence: TGCGCCAGCAGCTTTACTGGGGCAGGGGATCAGCCCCAGCATTTT. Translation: CASSFTGAGDQPQHF.

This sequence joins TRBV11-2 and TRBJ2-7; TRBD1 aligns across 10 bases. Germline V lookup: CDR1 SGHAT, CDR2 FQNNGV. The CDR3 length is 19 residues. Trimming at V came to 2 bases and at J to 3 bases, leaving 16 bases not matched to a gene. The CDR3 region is CASSLTVRQGATVFYEQYF. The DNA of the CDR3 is TGTGCCAGCAGCTTAACAGTTCGACAGGGGGCGACCGTTTTCTACGAGCAGTACTTC.

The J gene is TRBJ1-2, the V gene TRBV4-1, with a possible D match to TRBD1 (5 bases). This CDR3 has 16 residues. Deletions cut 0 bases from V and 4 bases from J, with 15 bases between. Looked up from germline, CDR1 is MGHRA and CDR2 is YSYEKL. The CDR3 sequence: CASSQDRGRLPYGYTF. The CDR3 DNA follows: TGCGCCAGCAGCCAAGATCGGGGGAGACTACCCTATGGCTACACCTTC.

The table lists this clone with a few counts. CDR3 DNA sequence: TGTGCCAGCAGCTCTGCCGGTGTCACCGGGGAGCTGTTTTTT. Translation: CASSSAGVTGELFF. This chain connects TRBV7-8 to TRBJ2-2, with D unresolved. The CDR3 length is 14 residues. Germline CDR1 reads SGHVS; CDR2 reads FQNEAQ. Trimming took 4 bases from V and 4 from J, leaving 10 bases between them.

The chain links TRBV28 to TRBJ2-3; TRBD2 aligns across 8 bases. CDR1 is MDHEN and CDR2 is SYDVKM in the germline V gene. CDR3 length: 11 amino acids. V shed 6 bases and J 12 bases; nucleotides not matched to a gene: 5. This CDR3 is CASSIGGGQYF. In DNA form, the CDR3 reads TGTGCCAGCAGCATCGGGGGGGGTCAGTATTTT.

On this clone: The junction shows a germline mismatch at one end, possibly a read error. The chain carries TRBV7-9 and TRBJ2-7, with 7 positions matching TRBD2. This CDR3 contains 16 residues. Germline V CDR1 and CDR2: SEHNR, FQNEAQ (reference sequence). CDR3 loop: CSSSQGAGAGEDEQYF. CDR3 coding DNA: TGTTCCAGCAGCCAAGGCGCGGGCGCGGGAGAGGACGAGCAGTACTTC.

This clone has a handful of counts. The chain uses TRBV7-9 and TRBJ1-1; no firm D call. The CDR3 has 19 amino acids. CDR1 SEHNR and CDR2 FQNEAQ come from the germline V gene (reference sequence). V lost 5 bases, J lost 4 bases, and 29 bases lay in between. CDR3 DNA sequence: TGTGCCAGCAGCCCATACGGCGGCCGATCTACATCTCTGGGCACTGAAGCTTTCTTT. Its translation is CASSPYGGRSTSLGTEAFF.

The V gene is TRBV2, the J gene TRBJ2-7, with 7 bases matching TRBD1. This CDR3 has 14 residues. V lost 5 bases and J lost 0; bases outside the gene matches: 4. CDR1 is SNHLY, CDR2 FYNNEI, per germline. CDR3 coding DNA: TGTGCCAGCAGTCAGGACAGGAGCTCCTACGAGCAGTACTTC. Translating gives CASSQDRSSYEQYF.

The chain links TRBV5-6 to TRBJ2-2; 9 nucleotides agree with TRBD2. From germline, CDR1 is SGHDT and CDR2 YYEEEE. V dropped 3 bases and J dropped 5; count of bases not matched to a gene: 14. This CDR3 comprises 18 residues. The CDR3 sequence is CASSYTLGASGMTGELFF. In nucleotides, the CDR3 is TGTGCCAGCAGCTACACCCTCGGGGCTAGCGGGATGACCGGGGAGCTGTTTTTT.

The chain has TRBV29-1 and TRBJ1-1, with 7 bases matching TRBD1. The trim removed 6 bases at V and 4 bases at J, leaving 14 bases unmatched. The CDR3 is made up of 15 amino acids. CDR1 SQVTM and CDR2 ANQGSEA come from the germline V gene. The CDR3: CSVAPTGAGGTEAFF. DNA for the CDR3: TGCAGCGTAGCGCCTACCGGGGCAGGGGGCACTGAAGCTTTCTTT. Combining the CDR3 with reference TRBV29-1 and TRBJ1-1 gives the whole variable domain SAVISQKPSRDICQRGTSLTIQCQVDSQVTMMFWYRQQPGQSLTLIATANQGSEATYESGFVIDKFPISRPNLTFSTLTVSNMSPEDSSIYLCSVAPTGAGGTEAFFGQGTRLTVV.

The CDR3 DNA is TGTGCCAGCAGCTTAGTCGGGGGAACTAATGAAAAACTGTTTTTT. This translates into CASSLVGGTNEKLFF. The chain is built from TRBV7-2 and TRBJ1-4, with D possibly TRBD1 on 5 matching bases. The CDR3 is made up of 15 amino acids. CDR1 and CDR2 from the germline V gene are SGHTA and FQGNSA. V lost 1 base and J lost 1, with 7 bases in between.

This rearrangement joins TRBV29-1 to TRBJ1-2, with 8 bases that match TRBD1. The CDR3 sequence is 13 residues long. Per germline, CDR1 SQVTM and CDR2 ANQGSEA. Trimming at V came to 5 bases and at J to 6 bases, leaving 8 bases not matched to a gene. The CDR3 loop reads CSVRGTGSDGYTF. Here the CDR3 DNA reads TGCAGCGTTCGGGGGACAGGATCTGATGGCTACACCTTC.

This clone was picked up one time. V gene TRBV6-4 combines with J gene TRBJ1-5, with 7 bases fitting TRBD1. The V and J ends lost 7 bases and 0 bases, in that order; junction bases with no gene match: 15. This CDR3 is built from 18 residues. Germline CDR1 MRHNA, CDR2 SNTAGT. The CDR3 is CASTKGGTVRYSNQPQHF. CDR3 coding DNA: TGTGCCAGCACCAAGGGCGGGACAGTGAGATATAGCAATCAGCCCCAGCATTTT.

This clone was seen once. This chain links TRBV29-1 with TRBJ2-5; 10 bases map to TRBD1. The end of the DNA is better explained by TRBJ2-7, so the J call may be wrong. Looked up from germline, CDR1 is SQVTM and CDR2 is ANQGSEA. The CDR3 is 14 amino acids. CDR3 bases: TGCAGCGTTGTTTATAGGGACAGGGGATACGAGCAGTACTTC. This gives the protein CSVVYRDRGYEQYF.

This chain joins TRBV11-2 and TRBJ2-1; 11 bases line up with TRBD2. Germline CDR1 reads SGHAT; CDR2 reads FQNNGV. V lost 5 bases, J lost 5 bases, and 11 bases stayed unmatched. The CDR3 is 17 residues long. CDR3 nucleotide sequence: TGTGCCAGCAGCCTCACTTTCGGGACTAGCGGCCACAATGAGCAGTTCTTC. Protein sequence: CASSLTFGTSGHNEQFF.

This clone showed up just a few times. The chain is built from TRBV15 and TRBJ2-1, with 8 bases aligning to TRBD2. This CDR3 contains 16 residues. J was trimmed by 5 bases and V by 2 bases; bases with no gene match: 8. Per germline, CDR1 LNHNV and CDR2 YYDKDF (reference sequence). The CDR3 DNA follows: TGTGCCACCAGCAGATTTCGGGGGGGGCTGGACAATGAGCAGTTCTTC. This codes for CATSRFRGGLDNEQFF.

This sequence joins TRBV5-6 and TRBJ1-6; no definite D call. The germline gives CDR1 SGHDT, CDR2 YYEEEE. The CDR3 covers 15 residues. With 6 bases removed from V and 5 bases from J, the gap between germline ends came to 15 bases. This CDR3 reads CASTLIGGDNSPLHF. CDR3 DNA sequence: TGTGCCAGCACCTTAATAGGCGGAGATAATTCACCCCTCCACTTT.

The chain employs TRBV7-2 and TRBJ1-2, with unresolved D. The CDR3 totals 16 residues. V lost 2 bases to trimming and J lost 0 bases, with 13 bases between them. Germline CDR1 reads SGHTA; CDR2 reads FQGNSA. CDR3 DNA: TGTGCCAGCAGCTTATCCACGACGGGGACTAACTATGGCTACACCTTC. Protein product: CASSLSTTGTNYGYTF. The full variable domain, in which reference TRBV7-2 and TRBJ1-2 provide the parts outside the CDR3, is GAGVSQSPSNKVTEKGKDVELRCDPISGHTALYWYRQSLGQGLEFLIYFQGNSAPDKSGLPSDRFSAERTGGSVSTLTIQRTQQEDSAVYLCASSLSTTGTNYGYTFGSGTRLTVV.

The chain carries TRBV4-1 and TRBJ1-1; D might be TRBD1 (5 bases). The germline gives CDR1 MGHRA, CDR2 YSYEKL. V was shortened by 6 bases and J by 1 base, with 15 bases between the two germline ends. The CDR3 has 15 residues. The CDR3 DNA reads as TGCGCCAGCAGGGCATTGGGGCAGGAGAACACTGAAGCTTTCTTT. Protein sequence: CASRALGQENTEAFF.

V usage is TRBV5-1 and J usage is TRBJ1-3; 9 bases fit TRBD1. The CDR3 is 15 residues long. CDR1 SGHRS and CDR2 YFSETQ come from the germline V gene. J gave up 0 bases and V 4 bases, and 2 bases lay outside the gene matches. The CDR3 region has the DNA TGCGCCAGCAGCCAGACAGGGGGCTCTGGAAACACCATATATTTT. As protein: CASSQTGGSGNTIYF.

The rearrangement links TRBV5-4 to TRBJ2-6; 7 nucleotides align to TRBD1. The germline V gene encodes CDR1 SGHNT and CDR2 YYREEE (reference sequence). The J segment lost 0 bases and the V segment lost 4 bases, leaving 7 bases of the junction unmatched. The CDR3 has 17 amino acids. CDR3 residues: CASSHGQARSGANVLTF. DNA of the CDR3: TGTGCCAGCAGCCACGGACAGGCCCGCTCTGGGGCCAACGTCCTGACTTTC.

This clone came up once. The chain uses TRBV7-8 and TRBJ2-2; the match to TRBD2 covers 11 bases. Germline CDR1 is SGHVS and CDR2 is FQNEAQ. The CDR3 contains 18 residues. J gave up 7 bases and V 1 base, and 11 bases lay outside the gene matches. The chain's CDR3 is CASSLEGSGRADNGELFF. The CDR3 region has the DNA TGTGCCAGCAGCTTAGAGGGTAGCGGGAGGGCCGACAACGGGGAGCTGTTTTTT.